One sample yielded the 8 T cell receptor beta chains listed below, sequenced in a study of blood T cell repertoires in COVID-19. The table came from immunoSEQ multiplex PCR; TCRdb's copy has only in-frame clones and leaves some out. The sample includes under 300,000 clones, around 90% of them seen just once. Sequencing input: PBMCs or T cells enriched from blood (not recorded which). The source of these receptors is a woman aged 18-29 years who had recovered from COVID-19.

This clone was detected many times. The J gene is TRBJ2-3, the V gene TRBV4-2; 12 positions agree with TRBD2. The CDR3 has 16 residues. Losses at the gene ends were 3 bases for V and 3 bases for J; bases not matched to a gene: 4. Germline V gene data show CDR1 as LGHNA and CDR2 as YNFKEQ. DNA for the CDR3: TGTGCCAGCAGCCACAGGACTAGCGGGGAGACAGATACGCAGTATTTT. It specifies CASSHRTSGETDTQYF.

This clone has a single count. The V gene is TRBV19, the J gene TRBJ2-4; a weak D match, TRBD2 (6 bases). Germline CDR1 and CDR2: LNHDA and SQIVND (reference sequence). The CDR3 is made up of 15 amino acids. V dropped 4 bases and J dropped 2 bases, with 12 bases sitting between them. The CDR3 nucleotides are TGTGCCAGTAGTACGTCTGGGGGGACCAAAAACATTCAGTACTTC. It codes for CASSTSGGTKNIQYF.

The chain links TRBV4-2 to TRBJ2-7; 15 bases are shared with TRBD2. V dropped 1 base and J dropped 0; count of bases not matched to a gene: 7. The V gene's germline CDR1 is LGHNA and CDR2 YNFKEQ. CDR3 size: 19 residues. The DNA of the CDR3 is TGTGCCAGCAGCCAAGCCGGACTAGCGGGAGGGCGTAGCTCCTACGAGCAGTACTTC. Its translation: CASSQAGLAGGRSSYEQYF.

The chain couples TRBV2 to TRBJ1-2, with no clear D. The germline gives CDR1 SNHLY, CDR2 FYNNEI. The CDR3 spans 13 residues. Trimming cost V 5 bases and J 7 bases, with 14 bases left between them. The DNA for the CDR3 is TGTGCCAGCAGTAGCCGCTTAACTAGTGGCTACACCTTC. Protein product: CASSSRLTSGYTF. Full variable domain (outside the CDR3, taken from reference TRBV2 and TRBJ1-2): EPEVTQTPSHQVTQMGQEVILRCVPISNHLYFYWYRQILGQKVEFLVSFYNNEISEKSEIFDDQFSVERPDGSNFTLKIRSTKLEDSAMYFCASSSRLTSGYTFGSGTRLTVV.

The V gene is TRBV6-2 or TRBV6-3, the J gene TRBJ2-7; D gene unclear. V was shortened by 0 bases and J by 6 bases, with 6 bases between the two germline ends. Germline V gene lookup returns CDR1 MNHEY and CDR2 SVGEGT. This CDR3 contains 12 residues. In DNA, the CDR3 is TGTGCCAGCAGTTACTCTATGAGCGAGCAGTACTTC. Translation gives CASSYSMSEQYF.

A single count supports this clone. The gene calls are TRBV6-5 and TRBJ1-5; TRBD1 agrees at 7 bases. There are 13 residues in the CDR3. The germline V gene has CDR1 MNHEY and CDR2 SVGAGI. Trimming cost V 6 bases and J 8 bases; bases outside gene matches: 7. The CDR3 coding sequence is TGTGCCAGCAGCATCGACAGGGATGAGCCCCAGCATTTT. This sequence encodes CASSIDRDEPQHF.

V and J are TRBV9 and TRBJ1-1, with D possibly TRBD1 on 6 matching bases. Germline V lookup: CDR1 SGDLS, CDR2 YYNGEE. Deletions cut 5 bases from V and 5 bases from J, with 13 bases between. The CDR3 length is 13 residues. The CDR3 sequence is CASSPGVWTEAFF. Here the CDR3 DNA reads TGTGCCAGCAGTCCAGGGGTGTGGACTGAAGCTTTCTTT.

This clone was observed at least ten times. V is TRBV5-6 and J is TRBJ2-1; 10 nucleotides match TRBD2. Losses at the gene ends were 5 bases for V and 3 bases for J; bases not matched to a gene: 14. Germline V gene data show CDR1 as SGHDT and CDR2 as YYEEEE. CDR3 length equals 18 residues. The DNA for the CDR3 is TGTGCCAGCAGTCGTGAACCTAGCGGGAGTTTCTACTACAATGAGCAGTTCTTC. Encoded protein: CASSREPSGSFYYNEQFF.